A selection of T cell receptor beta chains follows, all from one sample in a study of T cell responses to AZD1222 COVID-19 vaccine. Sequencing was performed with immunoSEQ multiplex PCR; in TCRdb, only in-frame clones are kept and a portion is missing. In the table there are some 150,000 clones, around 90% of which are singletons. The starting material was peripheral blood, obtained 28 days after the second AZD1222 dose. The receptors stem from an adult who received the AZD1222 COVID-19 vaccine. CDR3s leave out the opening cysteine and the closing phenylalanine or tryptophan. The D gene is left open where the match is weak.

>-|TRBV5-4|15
ASSGRGGQELNTEAF
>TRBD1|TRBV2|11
ASGGQGDTEAF
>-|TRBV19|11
ATRAGSKYEQY
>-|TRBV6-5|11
ASIPPSSYEQY
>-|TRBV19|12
ASSGFDSYNEQF
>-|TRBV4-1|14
ASSQVPGQSYYGYT
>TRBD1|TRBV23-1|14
ASRDRGPPDTGELF
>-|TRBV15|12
ATSRDGPADTQY
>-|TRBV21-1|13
ASSKAGGGNQPQH
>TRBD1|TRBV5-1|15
ASSLGGLDRGNSPLH
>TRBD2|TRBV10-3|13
AIRQLAGSTDTQY
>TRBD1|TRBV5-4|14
ASSLTGGRAGWSRV
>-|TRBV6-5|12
ASRSSGSVTEAF
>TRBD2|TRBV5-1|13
ASSYSLAEQETQY
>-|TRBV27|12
ASKGGSNTGELF
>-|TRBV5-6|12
ASSFSSDQETQY
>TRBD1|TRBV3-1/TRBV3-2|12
ASSVGQGRTEAF
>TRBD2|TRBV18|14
ASSSRLAGAPNEQF
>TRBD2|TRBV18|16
ASSSPTGRSRIKETQY
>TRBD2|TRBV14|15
ASSRVHLAGVSDTQY
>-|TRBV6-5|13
ASSQETTHYNEQF
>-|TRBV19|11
ASSISFFGEAF
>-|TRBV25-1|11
ASSNTGNQPQH
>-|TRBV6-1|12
ASSEGGTYNEQF
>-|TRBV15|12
ATSREGEWTEAF
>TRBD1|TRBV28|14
ASSSTGTGLYQPQH
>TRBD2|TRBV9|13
ASSARLAVYNEQF
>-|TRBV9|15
ASSATSAGPANYGYT
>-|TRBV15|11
ATSRDREDTQY
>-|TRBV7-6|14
ASSLTAGDRLTEAF
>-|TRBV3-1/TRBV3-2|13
ASSQAGAQNTEAF
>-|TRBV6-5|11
ASSYGSDSPLH
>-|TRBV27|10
ASGRSLVEQY
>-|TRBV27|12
ASSLQGLNTEAF
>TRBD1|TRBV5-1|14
ASSPVPGQDTYEQY
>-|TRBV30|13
AWTPEGLGEETQY
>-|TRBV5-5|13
ASSPTGEPNYGYT
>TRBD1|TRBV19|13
ARNSYGTGEDGYT
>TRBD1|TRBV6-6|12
ASSLQGANTEAF
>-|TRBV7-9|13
ASSSESGSIYEQY
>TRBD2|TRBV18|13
ASSPLAGGLGELF
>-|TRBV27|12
ASSLLGQAETQY